The 21 T cell receptor beta chains below come from one sample, sequenced in a study of blood T cell repertoires in COVID-19 (TCRdb year 2020). Library method: the immunoSEQ multiplex PCR assay. TCRdb retrieved this table from immuneACCESS and kept in-frame rearrangements only. Not all clones are present; in checked studies, unresolved V genes account for under half, and no reason is known for the remainder. For this sample the table gives 260,000 or so clones, of which approximately 84% were detected only once. The leading ten clones occupy around 15% of the sample. The material sequenced was PBMCs or T cells enriched from blood (not recorded which). The receptors stem from a young man who had recovered from COVID-19.

This clone was counted only a few times. This chain joins TRBV9 and TRBJ1-1, with 7 nucleotides matching TRBD1. The CDR3 loop spans 15 amino acids. V was clipped by 4 bases and J by 3 bases; unmatched bases: 9. CDR1 is SGDLS and CDR2 is YYNGEE in the germline V gene. The CDR3 region has the DNA TGTGCCAGCAGCCCACAGGGGCGGGGGGACACTGAAGCTTTCTTT. It translates to CASSPQGRGDTEAFF.

J is TRBJ2-7 and V is TRBV7-2, with a possible D match to TRBD1 (6 bases). Trimming shortened V by 1 base and J by 3 bases, and 10 bases separated the two germline ends. Germline values: CDR1 SGHTA, CDR2 FQGNSA. This CDR3 is built from 14 residues. CDR3 in amino acids: CASSLGGLNYEQYF. The CDR3 region has the DNA TGTGCCAGCAGCTTAGGGGGGCTGAACTACGAGCAGTACTTC.

This chain links TRBV14 with TRBJ1-3; D possibly corresponds to TRBD1 (6 bases). Trimming left V 3 bases short and J 4 bases short, with 10 bases between. The CDR3 sequence is 14 residues long. Germline CDR1 SGHDN, CDR2 FVKESK. The CDR3 coding sequence is TGTGCCAGCAGCCACACAGGGTCCGGAAACACCATATATTTT. Its translation is CASSHTGSGNTIYF. Using reference TRBV14 and TRBJ1-3 for the parts outside the CDR3, the full variable domain is EAGVTQFPSHSVIEKGQTVTLRCDPISGHDNLYWYRRVMGKEIKFLLHFVKESKQDESGMPNNRFLAERTGGTYSTLKVQPAELEDSGVYFCASSHTGSGNTIYFGEGSWLTVV.

This clone was seen only once. V and J are TRBV6-2 or TRBV6-3 and TRBJ2-1, with TRBD2 matching 16 bases. V lost 2 bases to trimming and J lost 4 bases; unmatched junction nucleotides: 5. The germline gives CDR1 MNHEY, CDR2 SVGEGT. This CDR3 comprises 18 residues. The CDR3 DNA reads TGTGCCAGCAGTTACCCCGGGACTAGCGGGGGGGATTACAATGAGCAGTTCTTC. Translating gives CASSYPGTSGGDYNEQFF.

The chain combines TRBV30 with TRBJ1-6, with 10 bases aligning to TRBD1. Germline V gives CDR1 GTSNPN, CDR2 SVGIG (reference sequence). V lost 0 bases to trimming and J lost 8 bases; unmatched junction nucleotides: 1. CDR3 length equals 14 residues. The CDR3 DNA follows: TGTGCCTGGAGTGTCGGACAGGGGGATTCACCCCTCCACTTT. It specifies CAWSVGQGDSPLHF.

This clone was seen a single time. The V and J genes are TRBV4-2 and TRBJ2-3; the match to TRBD1 covers 8 bases. With 1 base clipped from V and 6 bases from J, the junction kept 6 bases outside the gene matches. The CDR3 is 15 residues long. Germline CDR1 LGHNA, CDR2 YNFKEQ. CDR3 sequence (DNA): TGTGCCAGCAGCCAAGCCGCGACAGGGGTTGATACGCAGTATTTT. It translates to CASSQAATGVDTQYF.

The chain combines TRBV18 with TRBJ2-2; 11 nucleotides agree with TRBD1. The ends lost 3 bases at V and 4 bases at J; junction bases unmatched: 13. Germline lookup yields CDR1 KGHSH and CDR2 LQKENI. The CDR3 is made up of 19 amino acids. CDR3 nucleotide sequence: TGTGCCAGCTCACCCCGGACAGGGGGCTGGGGTCAGGTCACCGGGGAGCTGTTTTTT. The encoded protein is CASSPRTGGWGQVTGELFF.

The rearrangement uses TRBV11-3 and TRBJ2-1; D may be TRBD2 (6 bases). Germline CDR1 reads SGHNT; CDR2 reads YENEEA. CDR3 length: 15 amino acids. V lost 8 bases, J lost 2 bases, and 16 bases lay in between. CDR3 in DNA: TGTGCCAGCCGAAAACCCGGGACTCCCTACAATGAGCAGTTCTTC. It codes for CASRKPGTPYNEQFF.

The chain joins TRBV28 to TRBJ2-1; 7 nucleotides match TRBD1. V lost 6 bases and J lost 7; bases outside the gene matches: 6. Germline assignment: CDR1 MDHEN and CDR2 SYDVKM. The CDR3 length is 13 residues. CDR3 DNA: TGTGCCAGCAGCATCCCACAGGGGAATGAGCAGTTCTTC. It codes for CASSIPQGNEQFF.

The CDR3 spells CASSLGLAGVDEQFF. CDR3 DNA: TGCGCCAGCAGCTTGGGACTAGCGGGAGTTGATGAGCAGTTCTTC. The J gene is TRBJ2-1, the V gene TRBV5-1; TRBD2 agrees at 12 bases. Germline CDR1 and CDR2: SGHRS and YFSETQ. V shed 0 bases and J 8 bases; nucleotides not matched to a gene: 3. The CDR3 is made up of 15 amino acids.

The chain employs TRBV11-2 and TRBJ2-7, with D possibly being TRBD1 (5 bases). Deletions cut 3 bases from V and 5 bases from J, with 20 bases between. Germline V gene lookup returns CDR1 SGHAT and CDR2 FQNNGV. CDR3 size: 16 residues. Here the CDR3 reads CASSFLGQGFEDEQYF. CDR3 coding DNA: TGTGCCAGCAGCTTCCTGGGCCAGGGTTTCGAGGACGAGCAGTACTTC.

This clone has a handful of counts. V usage is TRBV11-2 and J usage is TRBJ1-1; TRBD1 is a possible D gene (6 bases). Trimming removed 5 bases from V and 4 bases from J, with 14 bases in between. Germline assignment: CDR1 SGHAT and CDR2 FQNNGV. The length of the CDR3 is 14 residues. The CDR3: CASSRRQGSTEAFF. Written as DNA, the CDR3 is TGTGCCAGCAGCCGCAGGCAGGGGAGCACTGAAGCTTTCTTT.

This chain uses TRBV6-9 with TRBJ1-3; D might be TRBD1 (6 bases). The CDR3 contains 14 residues. V was cut by 3 bases and J by 4 bases, with 10 bases left in between. Germline V lookup: CDR1 MNHGY, CDR2 SVAAGI. The CDR3 loop reads CASSYPGAGNTIYF. In DNA, the CDR3 is TGTGCCAGCAGTTACCCAGGGGCCGGAAACACCATATATTTT.

This clone was detected once. The rearrangement uses TRBV5-6 and TRBJ1-6; no clear D gene. Germline lookup yields CDR1 SGHDT and CDR2 YYEEEE. CDR3 length: 14 residues. With 2 bases removed from V and 10 bases from J, the gap between germline ends came to 13 bases. The CDR3 coding sequence is TGTGCCAGCAGCTTCTCCCGGGTTCCCTCACCCCTCCACTTT. This translates into CASSFSRVPSPLHF. The full variable domain, its missing parts supplied by reference TRBV5-6 and TRBJ1-6, is DAGVTQSPTHLIKTRGQQVTLRCSPKSGHDTVSWYQQALGQGPQFIFQYYEEEERQRGNFPDRFSGHQFPNYSSELNVNALLLGDSALYLCASSFSRVPSPLHFGNGTRLTVT.

This chain joins TRBV6-1 and TRBJ1-5; a possible D gene is TRBD1 (6 bases). V was pared by 4 bases and J by 4 bases, with 17 bases between. CDR1 and CDR2 (germline): MNHNS, SASEGT. The CDR3 covers 16 residues. CDR3 region: CASSASTGTGNQPQHF. As DNA, the CDR3 is TGTGCCAGCAGTGCATCCACAGGGACGGGTAATCAGCCCCAGCATTTT.

V and J are TRBV18 and TRBJ2-7, with 9 bases lining up with TRBD1. This CDR3 region has 12 residues. Germline V gene lookup returns CDR1 KGHSH and CDR2 LQKENI. Germline trimming cut 3 bases from V and 10 bases from J; bases unmatched to any gene: 4. In nucleotides, the CDR3 is TGTGCCAGCTCACCCGGGACAGGGATACAGTACTTC. It codes for CASSPGTGIQYF.

The chain is built from TRBV5-6 and TRBJ1-2; D might be TRBD1 (6 bases). V was pared by 4 bases and J by 2 bases, with 15 bases between. This CDR3 spans 15 amino acids. Germline V gene data show CDR1 as SGHDT and CDR2 as YYEEEE. The DNA for the CDR3 is TGTGCCAGCAGCAGCACGGACAGTTGGAACTATGGCTACACCTTC. Its protein product is CASSSTDSWNYGYTF.

The chain has TRBV11-1 and TRBJ2-1, with 11 bases lining up with TRBD2. The V gene end was trimmed by 4 bases and the J gene end by 13 bases; junction bases not matched to a gene: 6. This CDR3 has 13 amino acids. Germline values: CDR1 SGHAT, CDR2 FQDESV (reference sequence). The CDR3 protein is CASSSGTSGIQFF. CDR3 coding DNA: TGTGCCAGCAGCTCCGGGACTAGCGGCATTCAGTTCTTC.

The chain joins TRBV10-2 to TRBJ1-2; 7 bases are shared with TRBD1. Trimming at V came to 6 bases and at J to 4 bases, leaving 14 bases not matched to a gene. The CDR3 spans 16 residues. Germline loops: CDR1 WSHSY, CDR2 SAAADI. For the CDR3, the DNA is TGCGCCAGCAGCAGTTACAACCTCCGGGACAGCTATGGCTACACCTTC. This translates into CASSSYNLRDSYGYTF.

The chain has TRBV29-1 and TRBJ2-1; D might be TRBD2 (5 bases). CDR3 length: 15 amino acids. The V end lost 7 bases, the J end lost 1 base, and 17 bases lay between the germline ends. Germline loops: CDR1 SQVTM, CDR2 ANQGSEA. In DNA form, the CDR3 reads TGCAGCGCCAAAAGAGCGGCGATTTCCTACAATGAGCAGTTCTTC. Residues: CSAKRAAISYNEQFF.

The chain combines TRBV27 with TRBJ1-1; D uncertain. There are 13 residues in the CDR3. Trimming removed 0 bases from V and 1 base from J, with 3 bases in between. Germline lookup yields CDR1 MNHEY and CDR2 SMNVEV (reference sequence). CDR3 sequence (DNA): TGTGCCAGCAGTTTATCCAGGAACACTGAAGCTTTCTTT. Translating gives CASSLSRNTEAFF.